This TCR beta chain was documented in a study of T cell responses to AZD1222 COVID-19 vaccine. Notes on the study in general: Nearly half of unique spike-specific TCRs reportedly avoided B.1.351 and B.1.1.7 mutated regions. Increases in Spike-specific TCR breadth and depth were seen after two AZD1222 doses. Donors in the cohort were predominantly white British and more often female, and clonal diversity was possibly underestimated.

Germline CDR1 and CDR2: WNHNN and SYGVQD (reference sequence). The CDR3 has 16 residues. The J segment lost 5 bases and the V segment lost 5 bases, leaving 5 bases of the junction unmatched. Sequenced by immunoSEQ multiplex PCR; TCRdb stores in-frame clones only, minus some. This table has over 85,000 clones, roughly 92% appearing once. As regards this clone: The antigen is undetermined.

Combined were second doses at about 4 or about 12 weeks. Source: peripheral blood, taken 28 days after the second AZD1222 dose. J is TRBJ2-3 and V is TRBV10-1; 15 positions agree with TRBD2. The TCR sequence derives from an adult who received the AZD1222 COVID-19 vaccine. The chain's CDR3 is CASSPGLAGGLDTQYF. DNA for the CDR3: TGCGCCAGCAGTCCAGGACTAGCGGGGGGGCTAGATACGCAGTATTTT.